These 32 T cell receptor beta chains originate from one sample sequenced in a study of shared clonotypes between healthy human individuals (dated by TCRdb to 2020 to 2021). The receptor library was made with the immunoSEQ multiplex PCR assay. TCRdb's version of the immuneACCESS table is confined to in-frame rearrangements and falls short of the full clone set. An unresolved V gene accounts for under half of the shortfall where checked; the remainder is of unknown origin. The sample contains 850,000 to 1,200,000 clones, roughly 80% of them found a single time. The biggest ten clones account for less than 1.5% of the sample. The sample comprised memory CD4+ T cells sorted from blood. What this sample's cell subset or site label stands for: CD45RA-negative fraction. These receptors were collected from a man aged 18 to 29 in good health.

The chain uses TRBV19 and TRBJ1-1, with 7 positions matching TRBD1. Germline assignment: CDR1 LNHDA and CDR2 SQIVND (reference sequence). CDR3 length: 15 amino acids. The junction had 8 bases not matched to a gene; V was cut back by 6 bases and J by 1 base. The CDR3 region is CASRGPGQKNTEAFF. CDR3 DNA: TGTGCCAGTAGAGGGCCGGGACAGAAGAACACTGAAGCTTTCTTT.

J is TRBJ2-3 and V is TRBV5-1; D is tentatively TRBD1 or TRBD2 (5 bases each). V was pared by 4 bases and J by 2 bases, with 11 bases between. This CDR3 has 14 amino acids. The germline CDR1 and CDR2 sequences are SGHRS and YFSETQ. The CDR3 protein is CASSPEGFTDTQYF. CDR3 nucleotide sequence: TGCGCCAGCAGCCCCGAGGGGTTCACAGATACGCAGTATTTT.

This sequence joins TRBV18 and TRBJ2-1; maybe TRBD1 (6 bases). Germline V gene sequence: CDR1 KGHSH, CDR2 LQKENI. The CDR3 is 14 residues long. The germline V and J ends were trimmed by 3 bases and 14 bases, with 20 bases remaining between them. Written as DNA, the CDR3 is TGTGCCAGCTCACCGAGCATGGGGGCCTTTTGGGAGTTCTTC. This codes for CASSPSMGAFWEFF. Based on the CDR3 plus reference TRBV18 and TRBJ2-1, the full variable domain is NAGVMQNPRHLVRRRGQEARLRCSPMKGHSHVYWYRQLPEEGLKFMVYLQKENIIDESGMPKERFSAEFPKEGPSILRIQQVVRGDSAAYFCASSPSMGAFWEFFGPGTRLTVL.

The chain links TRBV5-1 to TRBJ2-3; D unresolved. Germline CDR1 and CDR2: SGHRS and YFSETQ. The CDR3 length is 15 residues. V lost 0 bases, J lost 4 bases, and 12 bases lay in between. CDR3 region: CASSLEGASADTQYF. DNA of the CDR3: TGCGCCAGCAGCTTGGAGGGCGCATCCGCAGATACGCAGTATTTT.

The V and J genes are TRBV19 and TRBJ1-2; perhaps TRBD1 as D (6 bases). The V end lost 8 bases, the J end lost 2 bases, and 15 bases lay between the germline ends. CDR3 size: 14 residues. The germline V gene has CDR1 LNHDA and CDR2 SQIVND (reference sequence). The CDR3 region is CASRQGRVNYGYTF. The CDR3 region has the DNA TGTGCCAGTCGGCAGGGGAGGGTGAACTATGGCTACACCTTC. Variable domain in full (rest from reference TRBV19 and TRBJ1-2): DGGITQSPKYLFRKEGQNVTLSCEQNLNHDAMYWYRQDPGQGLRLIYYSQIVNDFQKGDIAEGYSVSREKKESFPLTVTSAQKNPTAFYLCASRQGRVNYGYTFGSGTRLTVV.

The rearrangement joins TRBV29-1 to TRBJ2-7, with 15 nucleotides matching TRBD2. Germline lookup yields CDR1 SQVTM and CDR2 ANQGSEA. V shed 6 bases and J 7 bases; nucleotides not matched to a gene: 10. The CDR3 totals 15 residues. The CDR3 nucleotides read TGCAGCGTGGGGCTGGGACTAGCGGGGGGTGATGAGCAGTACTTC. It specifies CSVGLGLAGGDEQYF.

This chain connects TRBV5-4 to TRBJ2-5; D might be TRBD2 (6 bases). The CDR3 runs 15 residues. Germline V gene sequence: CDR1 SGHNT, CDR2 YYREEE (reference sequence). V was pared by 1 base and J by 3 bases, with 13 bases between. This CDR3 reads CASSLSPGDEETQYF. As DNA, the CDR3 is TGTGCCAGCAGCTTGTCCCCGGGGGACGAAGAGACCCAGTACTTC.

V gene TRBV10-3 combines with J gene TRBJ1-4; TRBD1 matches at 8 bases. Trimming removed 3 bases from V and 8 bases from J; junction bases left unmatched: 5. The germline CDR1 and CDR2 sequences are ENHRY and SYGVKD. The CDR3 has 14 amino acids. CDR3 loop: CAISDGQGGEKLFF. The CDR3 nucleotides are TGTGCCATCAGTGATGGACAGGGAGGAGAAAAACTGTTTTTT.

This chain joins TRBV7-9 and TRBJ1-4; D gene ambiguous. The germline CDR1 and CDR2 sequences are SEHNR and FQNEAQ (reference sequence). Trimming stripped 1 base from V and 10 bases from J, with 10 bases between. There are 13 residues in the CDR3. The CDR3 coding sequence is TGTGCCAGCAGCTTAGGCGAAGTAAGAAAACTGTTTTTT. Translated: CASSLGEVRKLFF.

This clone was seen only a few times. A read error may explain this, as a much larger clone is one base away. The chain uses TRBV30 and TRBJ1-1, with 8 bases lining up with TRBD1. The CDR3 contains 14 residues. Germline CDR1 and CDR2: GTSNPN and SVGIG (reference sequence). V was pared by 1 base and J by 4 bases, with 5 bases of the junction left unmatched. The chain's CDR3 is CAWSGTGWGTEAFF. DNA for the CDR3: TGTGCCTGGAGTGGGACAGGGTGGGGCACTGAAGCTTTCTTT.

The chain couples TRBV18 to TRBJ2-7, with D perhaps matching TRBD1 or TRBD2 (5 bases each). Germline V lookup: CDR1 KGHSH, CDR2 LQKENI. This CDR3 contains 15 residues. V lost 3 bases and J lost 1, with 13 bases in between. Here the CDR3 reads CASSPGVTDSYEQYF. Written as DNA, the CDR3 is TGTGCCAGCTCACCGGGGGTAACGGATTCCTACGAGCAGTACTTC. Using reference TRBV18 and TRBJ2-7 for the parts outside the CDR3, the full variable domain is NAGVMQNPRHLVRRRGQEARLRCSPMKGHSHVYWYRQLPEEGLKFMVYLQKENIIDESGMPKERFSAEFPKEGPSILRIQQVVRGDSAAYFCASSPGVTDSYEQYFGPGTRLTVT.

Here the CDR3 reads CASSRQGVYEQYF. The CDR3 nucleotides are TGTGCCAGTAGCCGACAGGGGGTCTACGAGCAGTACTTC. The J gene is TRBJ2-7, the V gene TRBV19; 9 nucleotides line up with TRBD1. The V segment lost 6 bases and the J segment 3 bases; nucleotides outside the gene matches: 3. From germline, CDR1 is LNHDA and CDR2 SQIVND (reference sequence). This CDR3 is built from 13 residues.

This clone came up a few times. Different DNA sequences within this sample yield the same CDR3. The CDR3 loop reads CASSNGRYEQYF. The CDR3 DNA follows: TGTGCCAGCAGCAACGGACGCTACGAGCAGTACTTC. The chain is built from TRBV27 and TRBJ2-7; unclear D gene. V lost 6 bases and J 3 bases, leaving 9 bases between the germline ends. Germline loops: CDR1 MNHEY, CDR2 SMNVEV (reference sequence). This CDR3 comprises 12 residues.

The gene calls are TRBV23-1 and TRBJ2-3; possibly TRBD2 for D (5 bases). TRBV23-1 is identified as an open reading frame with a role that is uncertain. The CDR3 totals 18 residues. Between the trimmed V and J ends, which lost 1 base and 2 bases, there was a span of 19 bases. The CDR3 coding sequence is TGCGCCAGCAGTCAATATTCTGGGTCAGAGGGCTACACAGATACGCAGTATTTT. It yields the protein CASSQYSGSEGYTDTQYF.

The chain has TRBV5-1 and TRBJ2-3, with TRBD2 matching 7 bases. The CDR3 runs 15 residues. The V gene end was trimmed by 7 bases and the J gene end by 5 bases; junction bases not matched to a gene: 13. The germline CDR1 and CDR2 sequences are SGHRS and YFSETQ. This CDR3 reads CASGEGAGAVDTQYF. Written as DNA, the CDR3 is TGCGCCAGCGGAGAGGGTGCGGGAGCGGTAGATACGCAGTATTTT.

The V gene is TRBV5-1, the J gene TRBJ1-4, with 7 bases that match TRBD1. This CDR3 is built from 18 residues. The trim removed 2 bases at V and 0 bases at J, leaving 10 bases unmatched. CDR1 SGHRS and CDR2 YFSETQ come from the germline V gene. The CDR3, as DNA: TGCGCCAGCAGCTTAGGGGGACAGAGGATTGCAACTAATGAAAAACTGTTTTTT. It translates to CASSLGGQRIATNEKLFF.

Comments on this clone: This sample also contains other DNA sequences that code for the same CDR3. J is TRBJ2-3 and V is TRBV5-4, with a weak D call TRBD2 (5 bases). The V end was cut by 0 bases, the J end by 4 bases, with 12 bases between. Germline-derived CDR1 and CDR2 are SGHNT and YYREEE (reference sequence). This CDR3 spans 15 amino acids. The DNA for the CDR3 is TGTGCCAGCAGCTTGGGAGACCGGGGTGCAGATACGCAGTATTTT. It translates to CASSLGDRGADTQYF.

This chain connects TRBV29-1 to TRBJ1-2, with D perhaps matching TRBD1 (5 bases). V was trimmed by 7 bases and J by 7 bases, leaving 16 bases between them. The CDR3 consists of 12 residues. The germline gives CDR1 SQVTM, CDR2 ANQGSEA. The CDR3 DNA reads TGCAGCGGGGAGGGGCTTCAGGCTGGCTACACCTTC. This encodes CSGEGLQAGYTF. Full variable domain (remainder filled in from reference TRBV29-1 and TRBJ1-2): SAVISQKPSRDICQRGTSLTIQCQVDSQVTMMFWYRQQPGQSLTLIATANQGSEATYESGFVIDKFPISRPNLTFSTLTVSNMSPEDSSIYLCSGEGLQAGYTFGSGTRLTVV.

The V call is TRBV10-1, the J call TRBJ2-7; 7 bases fit TRBD1. The germline CDR1 and CDR2 sequences are WNHNN and SYGVQD (reference sequence). V shed 6 bases and J 6 bases; nucleotides not matched to a gene: 5. This CDR3 has 12 residues. Here the CDR3 DNA reads TGCGCCAGCAGCACGACAGGGACCGAGCAGTACTTC. Translating gives CASSTTGTEQYF.

V and J are TRBV30 and TRBJ2-5, with D uncertain. V was trimmed by 3 bases and J by 4 bases, leaving 18 bases between them. This CDR3 comprises 15 residues. CDR1 GTSNPN and CDR2 SVGIG come from the germline V gene (reference sequence). The CDR3 loop is CAWSLKNGVGETQYF. CDR3 bases: TGTGCCTGGAGCCTTAAGAATGGAGTCGGAGAGACCCAGTACTTC.

V is TRBV6-5 and J is TRBJ1-4, with D uncertain. Trimming pared 5 bases from V and 10 bases from J, leaving 20 bases between. This CDR3 has 15 amino acids. Germline V CDR1 and CDR2: MNHEY, SVGAGI. The chain's CDR3 is CASSASGSNGRKLFF. The CDR3 DNA follows: TGTGCCAGCAGTGCCAGCGGGAGCAATGGGAGAAAACTGTTTTTT.

Concerning this clone: The same CDR3 is also encoded by other DNA sequences in this sample. The J gene is TRBJ2-7, the V gene TRBV5-1; D is unresolved. The CDR3 is 14 amino acids. Trimming took off 0 bases at V and 0 bases at J, with 7 bases between the two ends. Germline values: CDR1 SGHRS, CDR2 YFSETQ. For the CDR3, the DNA is TGCGCCAGCAGCTTGGGCGGTAACTCCTACGAGCAGTACTTC. Translating it yields CASSLGGNSYEQYF.

The gene calls are TRBV4-3 and TRBJ2-3; TRBD1 might be the D (6 bases). Germline values: CDR1 LGHNA, CDR2 YSLEER. Trimming removed 0 bases at V and 6 bases at J, with 7 bases between. The length of the CDR3 is 13 residues. DNA for the CDR3: TGCGCCAGCAGCCAAGAGACAGGCGATACGCAGTATTTT. Encoded protein: CASSQETGDTQYF.

Turning to this clone: Compared with germline, one end of the junction differs, possibly owing to a read error. The chain links TRBV7-7 to TRBJ2-1; 12 bases match TRBD2. CDR3 length: 15 amino acids. The V gene's germline CDR1 is SSHAT and CDR2 FNYEAQ (reference sequence). This chain's CDR3 is CASSRRLAGVDEQFF. DNA for the CDR3: TGTGCTAGCAGCCGACGACTAGCGGGAGTGGATGAGCAGTTCTTC.

This clone came up a few times. This CDR3 is also generated by other DNA sequences in the sample. This sequence joins TRBV10-3 and TRBJ1-2; no reliable D call. CDR3 length: 13 amino acids. V gave up 4 bases and J gave up 8 bases, with 14 bases separating them. CDR1 is ENHRY, CDR2 SYGVKD, per germline. In DNA form, the CDR3 reads TGTGCCATCAGTGCGGGGAGGGAGGGAGGCTACACCTTC. As protein: CAISAGREGGYTF.

The gene calls are TRBV4-1 and TRBJ2-4; no firm D call. V lost 7 bases, J lost 0 bases, and 13 bases lay in between. Germline V gene sequence: CDR1 MGHRA, CDR2 YSYEKL. The CDR3 totals 15 residues. Here the CDR3 DNA reads TGCGCCAGCATGTCTACGCGGTTAGCCAAAAACATTCAGTACTTC. Encoded protein: CASMSTRLAKNIQYF.

This clone was seen once. This chain links TRBV7-9 with TRBJ2-2; 7 positions match TRBD2. The ends lost 5 bases at V and 6 bases at J; junction bases unmatched: 15. This CDR3 region has 17 residues. Germline CDR1 SEHNR, CDR2 FQNEAQ (reference sequence). The CDR3 sequence: CASSPRGRGSGAGELFF. The CDR3 DNA reads TGTGCCAGCAGCCCCCGAGGGCGCGGGAGTGGGGCCGGGGAGCTGTTTTTT.

The rearrangement links TRBV6-6 to TRBJ1-1; no reliable D call. V was pared by 5 bases and J by 6 bases, with 16 bases between. The CDR3 is 14 residues long. The germline gives CDR1 MNHNY, CDR2 SVGAGI (reference sequence). CDR3 in amino acids: CASSQWAAEAEAFF. The CDR3 DNA reads TGTGCCAGCAGTCAATGGGCCGCCGAAGCTGAAGCTTTCTTT.

The chain couples TRBV7-2 to TRBJ1-5; the D is unclear. This CDR3 region has 15 residues. V gave up 0 bases and J gave up 1 base, with 7 bases separating them. Looked up from germline, CDR1 is SGHTA and CDR2 is FQGNSA. CDR3 protein: CASSLAMGSNQPQHF. As DNA, the CDR3 is TGTGCCAGCAGCTTAGCGATGGGAAGCAATCAGCCCCAGCATTTT.

This clone was seen a handful of times. The gene calls are TRBV3-1 (or the pseudogene TRBV3-2) and TRBJ1-2, with D uncertain. Germline CDR1 reads LGHDT; CDR2 reads YNNKEL (reference sequence). V was shortened by 7 bases and J by 6 bases, with 3 bases between the two germline ends. The CDR3 length is 9 residues. The CDR3 nucleotides are TGTGCCAGCAACGATGGCTACACCTTC. The encoded protein is CASNDGYTF.

As concerns this clone: The same CDR3 can be traced to other DNA sequences in this sample. This chain links TRBV18 with TRBJ2-5, with TRBD1 matching 10 bases. The length of the CDR3 is 14 residues. CDR1 and CDR2 from the germline V gene are KGHSH and LQKENI. The V segment lost 4 bases and the J segment 5 bases; nucleotides outside the gene matches: 4. The CDR3 DNA reads as TGTGCCAGCTCACGACAGGGGGCCGGGGAGACCCAGTACTTC. Translated, it gives CASSRQGAGETQYF.

This clone was seen only once. The CDR3 reads CAISGTRGGSYNEQFF. The CDR3 DNA reads as TGTGCCATCAGTGGGACTAGAGGGGGCTCCTACAATGAGCAGTTCTTC. This sequence joins TRBV10-3 and TRBJ2-1; D perhaps matches TRBD2 (7 bases). The V gene's germline CDR1 is ENHRY and CDR2 SYGVKD. V shed 4 bases and J shed 0 bases, with 13 bases lying between them. The CDR3 is made up of 16 amino acids.